These 15 T cell receptor beta chains share one sample of origin, sequenced in a study of T cell repertoires in cytomegalovirus infection. TCRdb ran MiXCR on the reads and lists one entry per CDR3 protein. The profile shows roughly 200,000 distinct CDR3 sequences, roughly 17% of them singletons. The sequenced material came from CD8+ T cells from PBMCs. Every receptor here comes from a human donor in good health (CMV status not recorded). Some clones in this sample may be carry-over from other donors' samples.

The V and J genes are TRBV5-6 and TRBJ2-5; D ambiguous. The CDR3 is 13 residues long. Between the trimmed V and J ends, which lost 6 bases and 5 bases, there was a span of 14 bases. Germline CDR1 reads SGHDT; CDR2 reads YYEEEE. This chain's CDR3 is CASKDGVWETQYF. The CDR3 DNA sequence: TGTGCCAGCAAGGATGGGGTTTGGGAGACCCAGTACTTC.

This clonotype was observed a few times. The chain carries TRBV11-3 and TRBJ1-1, with 7 positions matching TRBD1. V lost 5 bases, J lost 7 bases, and 1 base stayed unmatched. The CDR3 is 11 residues long. The germline gives CDR1 SGHNT, CDR2 YENEEA. Written as DNA, the CDR3 is TGTGCCAGCAGCCAGGGGGGTGAAGCTTTCTTT. Translation: CASSQGGEAFF. The full variable domain, its missing parts supplied by reference TRBV11-3 and TRBJ1-1, is EAGVVQSPRYKIIEKKQPVAFWCNPISGHNTLYWYLQNLGQGPELLIRYENEEAVDDSQLPKDRFSAERLKGVDSTLKIQPAELGDSAVYLCASSQGGEAFFGQGTRLTVV.

This clonotype came up a few times. J is TRBJ2-7 and V is TRBV29-1; no definite D call. Trimming took off 3 bases at V and 0 bases at J, with 6 bases between the two ends. CDR1 and CDR2 (germline): SQVTM, ANQGSEA. The CDR3 consists of 12 residues. CDR3 loop: CSVEGSSYEQYF. CDR3 nucleotide sequence: TGCAGCGTTGAGGGCAGCTCCTACGAGCAGTACTTC.

This clonotype was picked up a small number of times. The genes are TRBV5-5 and TRBJ1-6; unclear D gene. Trimming left V 4 bases short and J 0 bases short, with 11 bases between. CDR3 length: 16 residues. In germline, CDR1 is SGHKS, CDR2 YYEKEE (reference sequence). The CDR3 DNA reads as TGTGCCAGCAGCCTGAGGGAGAACTCCTATAATTCACCCCTCCACTTT. It encodes CASSLRENSYNSPLHF.

The CDR3: CASSTSGRGLPRAFF. The CDR3 coding sequence is TGTGCCAGCAGCACGAGCGGCAGGGGGCTTCCACGAGCTTTCTTT. The chain combines TRBV7-2 with TRBJ1-1, with TRBD1 matching 8 bases. The CDR3 has 15 residues. Germline values: CDR1 SGHTA, CDR2 FQGNSA. Trimming at V came to 5 bases and at J to 10 bases, leaving 15 bases not matched to a gene.

The CDR3 DNA reads TGTGCCAGCAGCTTCCGCGGGGATTGGGTAGGGAATGAGCAGTTCTTC. Protein: CASSFRGDWVGNEQFF. V and J are TRBV9 and TRBJ2-1; the D gene is possibly TRBD2 (6 bases). Per the germline V gene, CDR1 is SGDLS and CDR2 is YYNGEE. The V and J ends lost 4 bases and 7 bases respectively, with 21 bases between them. The CDR3 length is 16 residues. Full variable domain (rest looked up from reference TRBV9 and TRBJ2-1): DSGVTQTPKHLITATGQRVTLRCSPRSGDLSVYWYQQSLDQGLQFLIQYYNGEERAKGNILERFSAQQFPDLHSELNLSSLELGDSALYFCASSFRGDWVGNEQFFGPGTRLTVL.

This clonotype was seen only a few times. CDR3 DNA sequence: TGCAGTGCTAGAGATGGGGGTTGGGGGGCTGGGGCCAACGTCCTGACTTTC. Translation gives CSARDGGWGAGANVLTF. V gene TRBV20-1 combines with J gene TRBJ2-6, with D perhaps TRBD2 (6 bases). The CDR3 loop spans 17 amino acids. With 0 bases removed from V and 2 bases from J, the gap between germline ends came to 14 bases. Germline V CDR1 and CDR2: DFQATT, SNEGSKA (reference sequence).

V is TRBV2 and J is TRBJ2-2, with D perhaps assigned TRBD1 or TRBD2 (5 bases each). V lost 4 bases, J lost 2 bases, and 20 bases lay in between. CDR1 and CDR2 (germline): SNHLY, FYNNEI. CDR3 length equals 18 residues. The CDR3 here is CASSGSSGAAPNTGELFF. The CDR3 region has the DNA TGTGCCAGCAGTGGTTCCTCCGGGGCGGCGCCTAACACCGGGGAGCTGTTTTTT.

The V call is TRBV4-1, the J call TRBJ1-5, with D hard to call. Germline V lookup: CDR1 MGHRA, CDR2 YSYEKL. Trimming shortened V by 6 bases and J by 7 bases, and 13 bases separated the two germline ends. The CDR3 totals 13 residues. The CDR3 DNA is TGCGCCAGCAGAGACGGCCTCGGGCAGCCCCAGCATTTT. Translating gives CASRDGLGQPQHF.

There are many counts of this clonotype. The J gene is TRBJ1-3, the V gene TRBV7-8; 10 positions agree with TRBD1. The germline V gene encodes CDR1 SGHVS and CDR2 FQNEAQ. This CDR3 is built from 16 residues. Unmatched junction bases numbered 8, after V lost 5 bases and J lost 4 bases. The CDR3 DNA sequence: TGTGCCAGCAGCCCAAGGGACAGGGGTGGGGGAAACACCATATATTTT. This encodes CASSPRDRGGGNTIYF.

There are a few counts of this clonotype. This sequence joins TRBV4-1 and TRBJ1-5, with D uncertain. CDR1 is MGHRA, CDR2 YSYEKL, per germline. The CDR3 covers 16 residues. Between the trimmed V and J ends, which lost 0 bases and 1 base, there was a span of 10 bases. In DNA, the CDR3 is TGCGCCAGCAGCCAAGAGCCAAGTAGAAGCAATCAGCCCCAGCATTTT. It yields the protein CASSQEPSRSNQPQHF.

This clonotype was counted a few times. V gene TRBV20-1 combines with J gene TRBJ2-2; D unclear. From germline, CDR1 is DFQATT and CDR2 SNEGSKA (reference sequence). This CDR3 has 11 amino acids. V lost 5 bases and J 5 bases, leaving 6 bases between the germline ends. The CDR3 bases are TGCAGTGCTCCGAGGACCGGGGAGCTGTTTTTT. Protein product: CSAPRTGELFF.

This clonotype was seen more than once but under ten times. V usage is TRBV10-3 and J usage is TRBJ2-2; a weak D match, TRBD1 (6 bases). V was cut by 4 bases and J by 3 bases, with 15 bases left in between. The CDR3 length is 16 residues. CDR1 is ENHRY, CDR2 SYGVKD, per germline. The chain's CDR3 is CAISVDRDTDTGELFF. In DNA form, the CDR3 reads TGTGCCATCAGTGTCGACCGGGACACCGACACCGGGGAGCTGTTTTTT.

The V gene is TRBV6-5, the J gene TRBJ2-1, with 8 positions matching TRBD2. The CDR3 extends over 15 amino acids. With V trimmed by 4 bases and J by 7 bases, 9 bases remained unmatched. Germline loops: CDR1 MNHEY, CDR2 SVGAGI. CDR3 in amino acids: CASSFPGGGVNEQFF. DNA for the CDR3: TGTGCCAGCAGTTTCCCCGGGGGGGGCGTGAATGAGCAGTTCTTC.

This clonotype was seen more than once but under ten times. The V call is TRBV7-8, the J call TRBJ2-7; TRBD1 matches at 10 bases. Germline lookup yields CDR1 SGHVS and CDR2 FQNEAQ. The trim removed 5 bases at V and 2 bases at J, leaving 9 bases unmatched. CDR3 size: 16 residues. The DNA for the CDR3 is TGTGCCAGCAGCGCCGTAGTGGACAGGGGGACCTACGAGCAGTACTTC. Its protein is CASSAVVDRGTYEQYF.